A single sample is the source of the 13 T cell receptor beta chains below, sequenced in a study of cytomegalovirus exposure and HLA in healthy donors (dated by TCRdb to 2015 to 2018). The library was prepared using the immunoSEQ multiplex PCR assay. For the multiplex PCR, a mixture combining 60 forward primers for TCR Vbeta segments and 13 reverse primers for TCR Jbeta segments was used. As stored in TCRdb, this immuneACCESS dataset retains in-frame rearrangements with V and J assigned. A fraction of the clones does not appear; measured against another copy, unresolved V genes explain less than half of the discrepancy, and the remainder lacks a known reason. This sample holds about 97,000 clones; about a tenth were observed only once. Clones ranked in the top ten supply 4.5% to 6.5% of the sample. The sequenced sample consisted of PBMCs. These TCRs come from a man aged 50-59 years in good health and CMV-seropositive.

V gene TRBV27 combines with J gene TRBJ2-7; maybe TRBD2 (5 bases). This CDR3 has 17 amino acids. CDR1 is MNHEY, CDR2 SMNVEV, per germline (reference sequence). V lost 3 bases and J 0 bases, leaving 18 bases between the germline ends. The CDR3 loop is CASSFFFLWTLSYEQYF. DNA for the CDR3: TGTGCCAGCAGTTTTTTCTTTTTATGGACTCTCTCCTACGAGCAGTACTTC.

The CDR3 here is CASSLDQGTGTRGYTF. The CDR3 DNA reads TGTGCCAGCAGCTTGGACCAAGGGACAGGGACGCGAGGCTACACCTTC. The chain recombines TRBV5-5 with TRBJ1-2; 9 bases line up with TRBD1. The germline gives CDR1 SGHKS, CDR2 YYEKEE (reference sequence). The CDR3 has 16 residues. The V gene end was trimmed by 0 bases and the J gene end by 8 bases; junction bases not matched to a gene: 11. Supplemented by reference TRBV5-5 and TRBJ1-2, the full variable domain reads DAGVTQSPTHLIKTRGQQVTLRCSPISGHKSVSWYQQVLGQGPQFIFQYYEKEERGRGNFPDRFSARQFPNYSSELNVNALLLGDSALYLCASSLDQGTGTRGYTFGSGTRLTVV.

This clone came up a few times. V is TRBV11-2 and J is TRBJ2-7; 7 nucleotides match TRBD2. The germline CDR1 and CDR2 sequences are SGHAT and FQNNGV. J lost 2 bases, V lost 4 bases, and 17 bases had no gene match. The CDR3 sequence is 18 residues long. CDR3 in amino acids: CASSSLRAALAETYEQYF. CDR3 in DNA: TGTGCCAGCAGCTCATTAAGGGCCGCCCTAGCGGAGACCTACGAGCAGTACTTC.

This chain uses TRBV19 with TRBJ1-3, with 7 bases matching TRBD1. The CDR3 covers 14 residues. V lost 5 bases and J lost 2; bases outside the gene matches: 3. CDR1 LNHDA and CDR2 SQIVND come from the germline V gene (reference sequence). Written as DNA, the CDR3 is TGTGCCAGTAGTCACGGACAGGCTGGAAACACCATATATTTT. It is translated as CASSHGQAGNTIYF.

Turning to this clone: One end of the junction varies from germline; a read error may be responsible. The DNA of the CDR3 is TGTGCCAGCAGCCCCGGCCCAGGGAAACCTTACTCGTACTATGACTACACCTTC. It is translated as CASSPGPGKPYSYYDYTF. This rearrangement joins TRBV14 to TRBJ1-2, with TRBD1 as a possible D gene (5 bases). The CDR3 contains 18 residues. The germline V gene has CDR1 SGHDN and CDR2 FVKESK.

This chain uses TRBV28 with TRBJ2-7; 8 bases map to TRBD2. The CDR3 consists of 14 residues. Germline lookup yields CDR1 MDHEN and CDR2 SYDVKM. V was pared by 3 bases and J by 6 bases, with 7 bases of the junction left unmatched. This CDR3 is CASSFPSGSREQYF. Written as DNA, the CDR3 is TGTGCCAGCAGTTTTCCGAGCGGGAGTCGCGAGCAGTACTTC.

This chain links TRBV19 with TRBJ1-5; TRBD1 might be the D (6 bases). CDR1 is LNHDA, CDR2 SQIVND, per germline (reference sequence). There are 14 residues in the CDR3. V lost 6 bases to trimming and J lost 0 bases, with 9 bases between them. CDR3 sequence reads: CASSGQFSNQPQHF. DNA for the CDR3: TGTGCCAGTAGCGGACAGTTTAGCAATCAGCCCCAGCATTTT.

The CDR3 spells CASSSTGIVAETQYF. In DNA form, the CDR3 reads TGCGCCAGCAGCAGTACAGGGATAGTAGCGGAGACCCAGTACTTC. V is TRBV5-1 and J is TRBJ2-5; maybe TRBD1 (6 bases). The CDR3 spans 15 residues. V was trimmed by 4 bases and J by 5 bases, leaving 18 bases between them. CDR1 and CDR2 from the germline V gene are SGHRS and YFSETQ.

This clone showed up many times. The sample holds other DNA sequences that translate to the same CDR3. The genes are TRBV2 and TRBJ2-2; TRBD2 matches at 13 bases. CDR1 and CDR2 from the germline V gene are SNHLY and FYNNEI. This CDR3 is 15 amino acids long. V lost 6 bases, J lost 6 bases, and 4 bases stayed unmatched. Written as DNA, the CDR3 is TGTGCCAGCAGAAGGACTAGCGGGAGTCCCGGGGAGCTGTTTTTT. It translates to CASRRTSGSPGELFF.

The J gene is TRBJ2-7, the V gene TRBV7-9, with D unclear. This CDR3 region has 16 residues. With 0 bases removed from V and 0 bases from J, the gap between germline ends came to 12 bases. Germline V CDR1 and CDR2: SEHNR, FQNEAQ (reference sequence). CDR3 sequence (DNA): TGTGCCAGCAGCTTAGCTACGGGTGTGAACTCCTACGAGCAGTACTTC. Translation gives CASSLATGVNSYEQYF.

The V gene is TRBV16, the J gene TRBJ1-5; TRBD1 might be the D (6 bases). Trimming shortened V by 4 bases and J by 4 bases, and 14 bases separated the two germline ends. Germline loops: CDR1 KGHSY, CDR2 FQNENV. The CDR3 runs 15 residues. The CDR3 spells CASSPTGHANQPQHF. The CDR3 nucleotides are TGTGCCAGCAGCCCGACAGGCCATGCGAATCAGCCCCAGCATTTT.

This clone was picked up many times. The gene calls are TRBV5-5 and TRBJ2-2; 7 nucleotides line up with TRBD1. Germline V gene lookup returns CDR1 SGHKS and CDR2 YYEKEE (reference sequence). The length of the CDR3 is 15 residues. Germline trimming cut 2 bases from V and 2 bases from J; bases unmatched to any gene: 3. CDR3 loop: CASSFRDSNTGELFF. The CDR3 DNA reads as TGTGCCAGCAGCTTCCGGGACAGCAACACCGGGGAGCTGTTTTTT.

A few counts support this clone. The chain recombines TRBV28 with TRBJ2-7; TRBD1 might be the D (5 bases). The CDR3 spans 14 residues. The ends were cut back, 1 base at V and 0 bases at J, with 7 bases in the middle. Looked up from germline, CDR1 is MDHEN and CDR2 is SYDVKM. The CDR3 spells CASSLSQGSYEQYF. The CDR3 bases are TGTGCCAGCAGTTTATCTCAGGGCTCCTACGAGCAGTACTTC.